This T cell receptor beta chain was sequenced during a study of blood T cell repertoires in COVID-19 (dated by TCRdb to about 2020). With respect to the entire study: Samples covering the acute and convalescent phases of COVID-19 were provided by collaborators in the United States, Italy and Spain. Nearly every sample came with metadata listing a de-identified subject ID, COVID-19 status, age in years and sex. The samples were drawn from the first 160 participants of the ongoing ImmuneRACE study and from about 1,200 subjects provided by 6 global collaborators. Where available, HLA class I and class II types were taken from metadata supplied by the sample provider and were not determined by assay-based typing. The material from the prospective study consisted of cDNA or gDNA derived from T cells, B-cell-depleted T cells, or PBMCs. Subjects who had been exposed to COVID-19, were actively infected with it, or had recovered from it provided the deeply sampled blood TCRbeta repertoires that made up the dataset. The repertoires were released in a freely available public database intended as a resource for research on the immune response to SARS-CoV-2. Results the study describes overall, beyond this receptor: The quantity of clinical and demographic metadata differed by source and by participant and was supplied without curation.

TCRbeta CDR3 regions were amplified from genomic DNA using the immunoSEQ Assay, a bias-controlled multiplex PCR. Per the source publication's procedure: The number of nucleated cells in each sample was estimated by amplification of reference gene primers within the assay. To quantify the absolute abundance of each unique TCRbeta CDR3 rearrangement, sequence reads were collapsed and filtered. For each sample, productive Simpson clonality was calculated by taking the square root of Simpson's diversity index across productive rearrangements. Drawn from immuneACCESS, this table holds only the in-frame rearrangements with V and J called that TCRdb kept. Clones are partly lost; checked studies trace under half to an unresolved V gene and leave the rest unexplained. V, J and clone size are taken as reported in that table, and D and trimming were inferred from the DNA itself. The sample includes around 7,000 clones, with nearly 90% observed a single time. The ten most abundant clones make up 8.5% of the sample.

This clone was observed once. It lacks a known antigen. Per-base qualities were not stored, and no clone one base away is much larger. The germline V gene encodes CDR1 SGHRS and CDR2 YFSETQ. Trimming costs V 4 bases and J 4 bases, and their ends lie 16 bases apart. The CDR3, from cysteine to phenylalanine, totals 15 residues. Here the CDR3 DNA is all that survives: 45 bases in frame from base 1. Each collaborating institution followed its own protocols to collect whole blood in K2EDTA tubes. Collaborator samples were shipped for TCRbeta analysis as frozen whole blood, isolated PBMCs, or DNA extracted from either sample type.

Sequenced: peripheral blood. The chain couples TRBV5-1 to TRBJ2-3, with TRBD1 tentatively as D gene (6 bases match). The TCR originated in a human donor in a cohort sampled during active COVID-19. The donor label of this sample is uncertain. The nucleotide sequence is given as TGCGCCAGCAGCCCAGGACAGACGGGCCCAGATACGCAGTATTTT. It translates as CASSPGQTGPDTQYF.